This T cell receptor (beta chain) was captured by sequencing in a study of cytomegalovirus exposure and HLA in healthy donors. The germline V gene has CDR1 SGHRS and CDR2 YFSETQ. CDR3 length: 15 residues. V was clipped by 0 bases and J by 3 bases; unmatched bases: 3. 60 Vbeta and 13 Jbeta primers were used in PCR. Some clones are missing from TCRdb's copy, which holds only in-frame ones; the method was immunoSEQ multiplex PCR. The data contain approximately 200,000 clones, around 83% of them seen just once; the ten biggest clones take up 5.5% to 7%. This chain joins TRBV5-1 and TRBJ2-7; 10 bases match TRBD2. The sequenced sample consisted of PBMCs. The TCR comes from a woman between 45 and 65 years old in good health and CMV-seropositive. CDR3 DNA: TGCGCCAGCAGCTTGGGGGCTAGCGGGAGCTACGAGCAGTACTTC. It yields the protein CASSLGASGSYEQYF.